The clone carrying this TCR beta chain came up many times. Antigen specificity is unknown. The source of the sample is a study of neurological immune-mediated disorders. Study-level findings and limits: No expanded-clone CDR3 amino acid sequence recurred across subjects, suggesting private TCR-beta repertoires. Among 34 multiple sclerosis patients, 18 had repertoires that phylogenetic grouping placed in one related-CDR3 cluster, a possible signature.

Germline V gene lookup returns CDR1 SGHRS and CDR2 YFSETQ. Trimming took 1 base from V and 3 from J; bases not matched to a gene: 4. The CDR3 extends over 15 amino acids. Synthesis of cDNA was accomplished via 5'RACE employing 10-nucleotide random UMIs. TCRdb passed the 5' RACE reads through MiXCR, listing each CDR3 protein once. The sample shows about 120,000 distinct CDR3 sequences, about 3.4% of them seen only once. The V gene is TRBV5-1, the J gene TRBJ2-7; 10 bases are shared with TRBD2. The source of this sequence is a woman under 40 with multiple sclerosis. Sequencing was done on a sample of PBMCs. CDR3 sequence: CASSLSSGGDYEQYF. DNA for the CDR3: TGCGCCAGCAGCTTGTCTAGCGGGGGTGACTACGAGCAGTACTTC. Full variable domain (missing parts from reference TRBV5-1 and TRBJ2-7): KAGVTQTPRYLIKTRGQQVTLSCSPISGHRSVSWYQQTPGQGLQFLFEYFSETQRNKGNFPGRFSGRQFSNSRSEMNVSTLELGDSALYLCASSLSSGGDYEQYFGPGTRLTVT.